A selection of T cell receptor beta chains follows, all from one sample in a study of T cells in Graves' hyperthyroidism and ophthalmopathy. TCRdb re-called the multiplex PCR reads with MiXCR, one entry per CDR3 protein. Among 370,000 or so distinct CDR3 sequences listed, 15% to 18% were seen once. The sample comprised blood. These receptors all come from a woman aged 18-30 years with Graves' hyperthyroidism that later progressed to Graves' ophthalmopathy. Each CDR3 is given with its conserved first and last residue. The D gene is left open where the match is weak. Expanded clones are given a class, and other clones once, few, many or no size at all.

>few|-|TRBJ2-2|TRBV24-1
TGTGCCACCACCCATAGGGGAGGCGGGGAGCTGTTTTTT
CATTHRGGGELFF
>-|-|TRBJ2-5|TRBV7-2
TGTGCCAGCAGCCACGCGGCGCAGGGAAAAGAGACCCAGTACTTC
CASSHAAQGKETQYF
>many|-|TRBJ2-1|TRBV7-2
TGTGCCAGCAGCCCGGCGGGGAATGAGCAGTTCTTC
CASSPAGNEQFF
>-|TRBD2|TRBJ2-1|TRBV5-1
TGCGCCAGCAGCTCGGGGGGGACTAGCGGGAGACCCCCCAATGAGCAGTTCTTC
CASSSGGTSGRPPNEQFF
>many|-|TRBJ2-1|TRBV7-3
TGTGCCAGCAGCTTTTACGGCCAGGGCGAGCAGTTCTTC
CASSFYGQGEQFF
>many|-|TRBJ2-7|TRBV7-2
TGTGCCAGCAGCTTAGAAGGTGTACGGCAGTACTTC
CASSLEGVRQYF
>-|-|TRBJ1-4|TRBV24-1
TGTGCCACCAGTGAGAGACAGGCAGAGATTGCAACTAATGAAAAACTGTTTTTT
CATSERQAEIATNEKLFF
>many|-|TRBJ1-4|TRBV2
TGTGCCAGCAGAGGCGATGGTGAAAAACTGTTTTTT
CASRGDGEKLFF
>many|-|TRBJ2-7|TRBV4-2
TGTGCCAGCAGCCAAGAAGGAGACGCGTACTACGAGCAGTACTTC
CASSQEGDAYYEQYF
>many|-|TRBJ1-2|TRBV6-5
TGTGCCAGCAGTTACCTACAGGGCAATGGCTACACCTTC
CASSYLQGNGYTF
>many|-|TRBJ1-2|TRBV6-1
TGTGCCAGCAGTGAATTCCGGGGCGCAGCCAACTATGGCTACACCTTC
CASSEFRGAANYGYTF
>many|-|TRBJ2-3|TRBV7-2
TGTGCCAGCAGCTCCCTTCGAAGCGGGTCGGGTGATACGCAGTATTTT
CASSSLRSGSGDTQYF
>few|-|TRBJ1-6|TRBV11-2
TGTGCCAGCAGCTCTCGGGGCACAAATGTCTATAATTCACCCCTCCACTTT
CASSSRGTNVYNSPLHF
>many|-|TRBJ2-7|TRBV2
TGTGCCAGCAGTCCCGAAATCTACGAGCAGTACTTC
CASSPEIYEQYF
>many|-|TRBJ1-1|TRBV13
TGTGCCAGCAGCTTAGTAGGGAGACAGGCCGAAGCTTTCTTT
CASSLVGRQAEAFF
>few|-|TRBJ2-2|TRBV6-1
TGTGCCAGCAGTTGGGACCTCAACACCGGGGAGCTGTTTTTT
CASSWDLNTGELFF
>-|-|TRBJ1-3|TRBV18
TGTGCCAGCTCACCACCCGTGGGGGCTTACTCTGGAAACACCATATATTTT
CASSPPVGAYSGNTIYF
>-|-|TRBJ2-4|TRBV4-1
TGCGCCAGCAGCCAAGATTGGCAGGGGGCCAAAAACATTCAGTACTTC
CASSQDWQGAKNIQYF
>many|-|TRBJ1-2|TRBV9
TGTGCCAGCAGCACACAGGGAGGGAATAACTATGGCTACACCTTC
CASSTQGGNNYGYTF
>-|TRBD2|TRBJ2-2|TRBV28
TGTGCCAGCAGTTTACGACGACTAGCGGGAGGGATCAACACCGGGGAGCTGTTTTTT
CASSLRRLAGGINTGELFF
>few|TRBD1|TRBJ2-1|TRBV6-2/TRBV6-3
TGTGCCAGCAGTAAAGACAGGGGCTATTACAATGAGCAGTTCTTC
CASSKDRGYYNEQFF
>few|-|TRBJ2-1|TRBV6-2/TRBV6-3
TGTGCCAGCAGTGACCGGAGCTCCTACAATGAGCAGTTCTTC
CASSDRSSYNEQFF
>many|TRBD2|TRBJ2-1|TRBV7-9
TGTGCCAGCAGCCCCGGGACTAGCGGGAGGGACGCGGGGGAGCAGTTCTTC
CASSPGTSGRDAGEQFF
>-|-|TRBJ1-6|TRBV7-9
TGTGCCAGCAGCTTAACTGGACCCCTGGAGGGTTCACCCCTCCACTTT
CASSLTGPLEGSPLHF
>many|-|TRBJ2-7|TRBV20-1
TGCAGTGCTAGACCCCCGGATGTACGAGGCTACGAGCAGTACTTC
CSARPPDVRGYEQYF
>-|-|TRBJ2-6|TRBV20-1
TGCAGTGCTAGAGTGAGCTCTGGGTCCAACGTCCTGACTTTC
CSARVSSGSNVLTF
>many|-|TRBJ2-7|TRBV7-6
TGTGCCAGCAGCTTTGGTCGAGGGTACGAGCAGTACTTC
CASSFGRGYEQYF
>-|-|TRBJ2-4|TRBV5-6
TGTGCCAGCAGCTCTCGGGACCTACTAGCCAAAAACATTCAGTACTTC
CASSSRDLLAKNIQYF
>few|-|TRBJ1-6|TRBV6-1
TGTGCCAGCAGTGCGGATGAAAGAGCCTACTATAATTCACCCCTCCACTTT
CASSADERAYYNSPLHF
>-|TRBD2|TRBJ2-1|TRBV6-2/TRBV6-3
TGTGCCAGCAGATCGGGACTAGGGGGGTTTGATGAGCAGTTCTTC
CASRSGLGGFDEQFF
>few|TRBD2|TRBJ2-7|TRBV9
TGTGCCAGCAGCGCCGGACTAGCGGGAGGAACGTACGAGCAGTACTTC
CASSAGLAGGTYEQYF
>many|-|TRBJ1-1|TRBV9
TGTGCCAGCAGCCCGCAAGGGCTTCCCGCTAACACTGAAGCTTTCTTT
CASSPQGLPANTEAFF
>-|-|TRBJ2-3|TRBV5-8
TGTGCCAGCAGCTCAGCCTGGGCAGGAGGCACAGATACGCAGTATTTT
CASSSAWAGGTDTQYF
>many|TRBD1|TRBJ1-2|TRBV3-1
TGTGCCAGCAGCCCACAGGGGGCTAGAGTTGGCTACACCTTC
CASSPQGARVGYTF
>few|-|TRBJ2-5|TRBV10-3
TGTGCCATCAGTGAGTGGCAAGAGACCCAGTACTTC
CAISEWQETQYF
>-|-|TRBJ1-5|TRBV27
TGTGCCAGCAATCTCCGACAGGATCGGGATCAGCCCCAGCATTTT
CASNLRQDRDQPQHF
>few|-|TRBJ1-4|TRBV19
TGTGCCAGTAGTTCCGGGATAGGGGATGAAAAACTGTTTTTT
CASSSGIGDEKLFF
>many|-|TRBJ2-1|TRBV7-2
TGTGCCAGCAGCTTAGGGGGACTGGACAATGAGCAGTTCTTC
CASSLGGLDNEQFF
>many|-|TRBJ2-5|TRBV20-1
TGCAGTGCTAGTAGGGGGCAAGAGACCCAGTACTTC
CSASRGQETQYF
>many|-|TRBJ2-5|TRBV14
TGTGCCAGCAGCCAAGTCTTGCTACAAGAGACCCAGTACTTC
CASSQVLLQETQYF
>-|-|TRBJ2-7|TRBV4-3
TGCGCCAGCAGCCAAGCGGTTGGGGAGGCAACCTACGAGCAGTACTTC
CASSQAVGEATYEQYF
>-|-|TRBJ1-1|TRBV14
TGTGCCAGCAGCGGAATCCAGGGCGACGCTGAAGCTTTCTTT
CASSGIQGDAEAFF
>many|TRBD2|TRBJ2-7|TRBV28
TGTGCCAGCAGTTTCACTAGCGGGAGGGTGCAGTACTTC
CASSFTSGRVQYF
>few|TRBD1|TRBJ2-7|TRBV2
TGTGCCTGCAGTGGGGGAGGGACAGGGGTTTACGAGCAGTACTTC
CACSGGGTGVYEQYF
>many|-|TRBJ1-1|TRBV2
TGTGCCAGCAGGAATTCGGGGGGCACTGAAGCTTTCTTT
CASRNSGGTEAFF
>few|-|TRBJ2-3|TRBV7-6
TGTGCCAGCTCTGGTAACGCAGATACGCAGTATTTT
CASSGNADTQYF
>many|-|TRBJ2-1|TRBV27
TGTGCCAGCAGTTCCCAAGCTGCCGACAGCTCCTACAATGAGCAGTTCTTC
CASSSQAADSSYNEQFF
>-|-|TRBJ2-2|TRBV9
TGTGCCAGCACCGAGCGGAACTACACCGGGGAGCTGTTTTTT
CASTERNYTGELFF
>-|TRBD2|TRBJ2-5|TRBV9
TGTGCCAGCAGCGTAGGACTAGCGGGAGGAGAGACCCAGTACTTC
CASSVGLAGGETQYF
>many|-|TRBJ2-7|TRBV18
TGTGCCAGCTCACCAAGGGACGGGGCTGAGCAGTACTTC
CASSPRDGAEQYF
>few|-|TRBJ1-2|TRBV20-1
TGCAGTGCTACCCCAGAGTACTATGGCTACACCTTC
CSATPEYYGYTF
>many|TRBD1|TRBJ2-7|TRBV12-3/TRBV12-4
TGTGCCAGCAGCCCCGGGACAGGGGCCTACGAGCAGTACTTC
CASSPGTGAYEQYF
>many|TRBD2|TRBJ2-5|TRBV5-1
TGCGCCACCAGGGAGGGGAGATCCCAAGAGACCCAGTACTTC
CATREGRSQETQYF